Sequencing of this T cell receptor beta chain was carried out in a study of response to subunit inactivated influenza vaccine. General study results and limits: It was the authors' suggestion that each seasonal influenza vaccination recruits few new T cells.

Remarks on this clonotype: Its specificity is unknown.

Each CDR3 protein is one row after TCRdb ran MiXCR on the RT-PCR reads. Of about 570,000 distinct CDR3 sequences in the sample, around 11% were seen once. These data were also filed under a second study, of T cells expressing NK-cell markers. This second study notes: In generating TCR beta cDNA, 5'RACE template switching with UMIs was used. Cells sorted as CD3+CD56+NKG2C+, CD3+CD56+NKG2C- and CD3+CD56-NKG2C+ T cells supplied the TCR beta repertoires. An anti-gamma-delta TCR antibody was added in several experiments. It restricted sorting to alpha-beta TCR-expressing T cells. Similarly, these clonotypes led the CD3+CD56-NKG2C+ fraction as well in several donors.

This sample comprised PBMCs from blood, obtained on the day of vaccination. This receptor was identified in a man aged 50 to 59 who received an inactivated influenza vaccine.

The CDR3 sequence is CASSSLAGYTGELFF. CDR3 DNA sequence: TGTGCCAGCAGCTCCCTAGCGGGATACACCGGGGAGCTGTTTTTT. The V and J genes are TRBV7-8 and TRBJ2-2, with TRBD2 identical over 9 bases. The trim removed 4 bases at V and 3 bases at J, leaving 3 bases unmatched. Germline V gives CDR1 SGHVS, CDR2 FQNEAQ. There are 15 residues in the CDR3.